The 26 T cell receptor beta chains below come from one sample, sequenced in a study of PD-1 blockade in classical Hodgkin lymphoma. No patient escaped relapse after autologous stem cell transplantation, and brentuximab vedotin exposure varied. Sequencing used immunoSEQ multiplex PCR; TCRdb keeps in-frame clones, though not all of them. Of approximately 34,000 clones in the sample, around four fifths were seen once. Sequenced material: peripheral blood mononuclear cells (PBMCs), taken at baseline. Receptors were obtained from a human donor with classical Hodgkin lymphoma.

As to this clone: The identical CDR3 is also encoded by other nucleotide sequences in the sample. This chain connects TRBV18 to TRBJ2-5; tentative D call: TRBD1 (5 bases). The germline V and J ends were trimmed by 3 bases and 2 bases, with 10 bases remaining between them. Per germline, CDR1 KGHSH and CDR2 LQKENI. CDR3 length: 14 amino acids. The CDR3 region is CASSPGRTQETQYF. The DNA of the CDR3 is TGTGCCAGCTCACCCGGACGGACACAAGAGACCCAGTACTTC.

This chain uses TRBV5-6 with TRBJ1-2; no clear D gene. The V gene lost 2 bases and the J gene lost 8 bases, with 19 bases spanning the gap. This CDR3 is built from 15 residues. Germline CDR1 is SGHDT and CDR2 is YYEEEE. CDR3 coding DNA: TGTGCCAGCAGCTTAGTAGGGTTTGAGAAGGAAGGCTACACCTTC. This codes for CASSLVGFEKEGYTF.

The gene calls are TRBV14 and TRBJ2-7; unclear D gene. Germline CDR1 SGHDN, CDR2 FVKESK. The CDR3 runs to 13 residues. V lost 1 base and J 4 bases, leaving 8 bases between the germline ends. The CDR3 loop is CASSQGYRYEQYF. CDR3 DNA sequence: TGTGCCAGCAGCCAAGGGTACCGGTACGAGCAGTACTTC.

CDR3 region: CASSGLDRGGYEQYF. CDR3 DNA sequence: TGCGCCAGCAGCGGATTGGACAGGGGAGGGTACGAGCAGTACTTC. The chain has TRBV5-1 and TRBJ2-7; 9 bases align to TRBD1. In germline, CDR1 is SGHRS, CDR2 YFSETQ. Germline trimming cut 4 bases from V and 4 bases from J; bases unmatched to any gene: 9. The CDR3 consists of 15 residues.

The chain is built from TRBV11-2 and TRBJ2-7, with D perhaps TRBD2 (6 bases). CDR1 and CDR2 from the germline V gene are SGHAT and FQNNGV. Between the trimmed V and J ends, which lost 1 base and 2 bases, there was a span of 9 bases. The CDR3 extends over 14 amino acids. CDR3 residues: CASSLGGRPYEQYF. DNA of the CDR3: TGTGCCAGCAGCTTAGGGGGGAGGCCCTACGAGCAGTACTTC. Filled out from reference TRBV11-2 and TRBJ2-7, the complete variable domain reads EAGVAQSPRYKIIEKRQSVAFWCNPISGHATLYWYQQILGQGPKLLIQFQNNGVVDDSQLPKDRFSAERLKGVDSTLKIQPAKLEDSAVYLCASSLGGRPYEQYFGPGTRLTVT.

This clone was observed a handful of times. The chain employs TRBV6-5 and TRBJ1-6; D gene unclear. Trimming stripped 5 bases from V and 7 bases from J, with 6 bases between. The CDR3 runs to 12 residues. Germline V lookup: CDR1 MNHEY, CDR2 SVGAGI. The CDR3, as DNA: TGTGCCAGCAGTGGCTGGAATTCACCCCTCCACTTT. Its translation: CASSGWNSPLHF.

The chain has TRBV27 and TRBJ1-1, with 9 nucleotides matching TRBD1. Unmatched junction bases numbered 7, after V lost 4 bases and J lost 1 base. CDR3 size: 16 residues. Germline lookup yields CDR1 MNHEY and CDR2 SMNVEV (reference sequence). CDR3 coding DNA: TGTGCCAGCAGTTATGGGGGGACAGGGTCGAACACTGAAGCTTTCTTT. This codes for CASSYGGTGSNTEAFF.

The chain joins TRBV7-2 to TRBJ2-3; a weak D match, TRBD2 (7 bases). The germline CDR1 and CDR2 sequences are SGHTA and FQGNSA. The V and J ends lost 7 bases and 4 bases respectively, with 18 bases between them. The CDR3 runs 15 residues. The CDR3, as DNA: TGTGCCAGCAACCCACAGGGACTAAGCGCAGATACGCAGTATTTT. Protein: CASNPQGLSADTQYF.

The CDR3, as DNA: TGTGCCAGCAGCGTAGGAACTGACACACCCAACACCGGGGAGCTGTTTTTT. Translated: CASSVGTDTPNTGELFF. The J gene is TRBJ2-2, the V gene TRBV9; the D is unclear. V lost 0 bases, J lost 2 bases, and 14 bases lay in between. The germline CDR1 and CDR2 sequences are SGDLS and YYNGEE. The CDR3 runs 17 residues.

This clone was detected once. The J gene is TRBJ1-5, the V gene TRBV18; tentative D call: TRBD1 (6 bases). This CDR3 contains 14 residues. V lost 1 base and J 5 bases, leaving 9 bases between the germline ends. CDR1 is KGHSH, CDR2 LQKENI, per germline. This CDR3 is CASSPRTDYQPQHF. CDR3 bases: TGTGCCAGCTCACCACGGACAGATTATCAGCCCCAGCATTTT.

The rearrangement links TRBV7-8 to TRBJ1-2, with TRBD1 as a possible D gene (6 bases). V shed 0 bases and J shed 8 bases, with 13 bases lying between them. Germline lookup yields CDR1 SGHVS and CDR2 FQNEAQ. This CDR3 region has 14 residues. The CDR3 bases are TGTGCCAGCAGCTTAGCGCTACAGGGCGGGGGCTACACCTTC. As protein: CASSLALQGGGYTF.

This clone was seen a few times. The rearrangement links TRBV20-1 to TRBJ1-1, with 8 nucleotides matching TRBD1. CDR3 length: 10 amino acids. Germline lookup yields CDR1 DFQATT and CDR2 SNEGSKA (reference sequence). For the CDR3, the DNA is TGCAGAGTGGGGACAGGTGAAGCTTTCTTT. This gives the protein CRVGTGEAFF.

The V and J genes are TRBV18 and TRBJ1-2, with a weak D call TRBD1 (6 bases). V was shortened by 4 bases and J by 4 bases, with 13 bases between the two germline ends. This CDR3 contains 14 residues. CDR1 and CDR2 (germline): KGHSH, LQKENI. Here the CDR3 reads CASSLNEDSYGYTF. The CDR3 coding sequence is TGTGCCAGCTCACTGAATGAGGACAGCTATGGCTACACCTTC. Full variable domain (missing parts from reference TRBV18 and TRBJ1-2): NAGVMQNPRHLVRRRGQEARLRCSPMKGHSHVYWYRQLPEEGLKFMVYLQKENIIDESGMPKERFSAEFPKEGPSILRIQQVVRGDSAAYFCASSLNEDSYGYTFGSGTRLTVV.

About this clone itself: The junction and the germline gene differ at one end; a read error may be behind it. This rearrangement joins TRBV7-9 to TRBJ1-5; no reliable D call. Germline CDR1 SEHNR, CDR2 FQNEAQ (reference sequence). CDR3 length: 12 amino acids. Here the CDR3 reads CASSLGDQSQHF. The CDR3 DNA follows: TGTGCCAGCAGCTTAGGGGATCAGTCCCAGCATTTT.

The J gene is TRBJ2-5, the V gene TRBV7-9; 9 positions agree with TRBD1. V trimming: 5 bases; J trimming: 5 bases; junction bases outside the gene matches: 6. The CDR3 sequence is 14 residues long. Germline V CDR1 and CDR2: SEHNR, FQNEAQ (reference sequence). CDR3 protein: CASSRDRGAETQYF. In DNA form, the CDR3 reads TGTGCCAGCAGCCGCGACAGGGGGGCGGAGACCCAGTACTTC.

The rearrangement joins TRBV4-2 to TRBJ2-6; D is unresolved. CDR3 size: 16 residues. Germline CDR1 reads LGHNA; CDR2 reads YNFKEQ. V was cut by 6 bases and J by 0 bases, with 12 bases left in between. CDR3 sequence: CASSRDPSSGANVLTF. CDR3 DNA: TGTGCCAGCAGTCGTGATCCAAGCTCTGGGGCCAACGTCCTGACTTTC.

The chain employs TRBV6-1 and TRBJ2-7, with TRBD2 as a possible D gene (6 bases). The germline V and J ends were trimmed by 10 bases and 3 bases, with 16 bases remaining between them. CDR1 MNHNS and CDR2 SASEGT come from the germline V gene. The CDR3 runs to 13 residues. The CDR3 sequence: CANGDSGVYEQYF. CDR3 DNA: TGTGCCAATGGGGATTCGGGGGTCTACGAGCAGTACTTC.

This chain uses TRBV19 with TRBJ2-1; 7 bases fit TRBD2. Trimming took 5 bases from V and 5 from J; bases not matched to a gene: 12. Looked up from germline, CDR1 is LNHDA and CDR2 is SQIVND (reference sequence). This CDR3 is 16 amino acids long. The CDR3 DNA sequence: TGTGCCAGTAGTGCCGCGAGGGAAGCGGGGAACAATGAGCAGTTCTTC. Protein sequence: CASSAAREAGNNEQFF.

This clone was observed once. CDR3 sequence: CASSFLGDPETQYF. The CDR3, as DNA: TGTGCCAGCAGCTTTTTGGGGGATCCGGAGACCCAGTACTTC. The chain carries TRBV5-8 and TRBJ2-5; D possibly matches TRBD1 or TRBD2 (5 bases each). The CDR3 loop spans 14 amino acids. CDR1 SGHTS and CDR2 YDEGEE come from the germline V gene. Trimming stripped 2 bases from V and 5 bases from J, with 13 bases between.

This clone was seen only once. The rearrangement uses TRBV2 and TRBJ1-2; D remains ambiguous. V was clipped by 7 bases and J by 2 bases, with 14 bases between them. This CDR3 has 14 amino acids. Germline V gene lookup returns CDR1 SNHLY and CDR2 FYNNEI. The CDR3 here is CASTPEIQNYGYTF. The CDR3 bases are TGTGCCAGCACTCCGGAAATCCAAAACTATGGCTACACCTTC.

The rearrangement uses TRBV27 and TRBJ1-2; D remains unclear. Germline V lookup: CDR1 MNHEY, CDR2 SMNVEV (reference sequence). This CDR3 is built from 13 residues. Trimming took 3 bases from V and 4 from J, leaving 9 bases between them. The CDR3 sequence is CASSFEVGYGYTF. The CDR3 DNA reads TGTGCCAGCAGTTTCGAGGTGGGCTATGGCTACACCTTC.

The V gene is TRBV19, the J gene TRBJ1-1; 8 bases are a match to TRBD1. Germline V gene sequence: CDR1 LNHDA, CDR2 SQIVND (reference sequence). The V and J ends lost 5 bases and 1 base, in that order; junction bases with no gene match: 6. CDR3 length: 15 residues. The CDR3 DNA reads as TGTGCCAGTAGTTTCCCGGACAGGGCGAACACTGAAGCTTTCTTT. This codes for CASSFPDRANTEAFF.

V is TRBV18 and J is TRBJ1-2; D is unclear. V lost 3 bases and J lost 8, with 13 bases in between. The germline CDR1 and CDR2 sequences are KGHSH and LQKENI. CDR3 length: 13 residues. The CDR3 DNA sequence: TGTGCCAGCTCACCGGACTCAACGGGAGGCTACACCTTC. Amino acids: CASSPDSTGGYTF.

This clone is classed as medium-sized. The chain couples TRBV4-1 to TRBJ2-1; perhaps TRBD1 as D (5 bases). This CDR3 contains 16 residues. V was pared by 0 bases and J by 3 bases, with 12 bases between. In germline, CDR1 is MGHRA, CDR2 YSYEKL. The CDR3 DNA reads as TGCGCCAGCAGCCAAGATCAGGGCACGTTCTACAATGAGCAGTTCTTC. It encodes CASSQDQGTFYNEQFF.

J is TRBJ1-1 and V is TRBV15; no firm D call. V was cut by 0 bases and J by 7 bases, with 6 bases left in between. This CDR3 comprises 12 residues. Germline CDR1 reads LNHNV; CDR2 reads YYDKDF (reference sequence). The CDR3 region is CATSRDYDEAFF. The CDR3 DNA sequence: TGTGCCACCAGCAGAGACTACGATGAAGCTTTCTTT.

The chain joins TRBV7-6 to TRBJ2-1, with TRBD1 matching 7 bases. Losses at the gene ends were 1 base for V and 5 bases for J; bases not matched to a gene: 5. The CDR3 has 15 residues. The germline V gene encodes CDR1 SGHVS and CDR2 FNYEAQ. The CDR3 region has the DNA TGTGCCAGCAGCTTAGAACAGGGGAGTCACAATGAGCAGTTCTTC. Its protein is CASSLEQGSHNEQFF.